This T cell receptor beta chain was sequenced for a study of cytomegalovirus exposure and HLA in healthy donors. Regarding the study as a whole: Reports credit the classifier with highly specific, highly sensitive diagnosis of cytomegalovirus status.

The CDR3 is 15 residues long. Germline trimming cut 6 bases from V and 7 bases from J; bases unmatched to any gene: 10. CDR1 is MRHNA, CDR2 SNTAGT, per germline. Separate from the roughly 700-subject first cohort, the approximately 120-subject validation cohort was the one that the donors belonged to. Points on this clone: Its matching antigen is unknown.

Sequencing used immunoSEQ multiplex PCR; TCRdb keeps in-frame clones, though not all of them. The table records fewer than 150,000 clones, 80% to 90% of them present only once. The sequenced sample was PBMCs. The clonotype was recovered from a woman aged 18-30 years in good health and CMV-seropositive. The rearrangement links TRBV6-4 to TRBJ1-4; TRBD1 agrees at 8 bases. In nucleotides, the CDR3 is TGTGCCAGCAGACCCACGGACAGGGCTACTGAAAAACTGTTTTTT. Its translation: CASRPTDRATEKLFF.